This T cell receptor (beta chain) was captured by sequencing in a study of beta chain features in type 1 diabetes. Germline assignment: CDR1 KGHSH and CDR2 LQKENI. This CDR3 spans 16 amino acids. V gave up 1 base and J gave up 8 bases, with 18 bases separating them. Notes on this clone: Its matching antigen is unknown.

The whole isolated RNA underwent reverse transcription, so sequencing captured expressed TCRB transcripts. The assay was immunoSEQ multiplex PCR, and TCRdb's table has in-frame clones only and misses some. The sample carries about 150,000 clones, approximately 8% recorded once. Notes on the study in general: Significant though moderate, a shortening of TCRB CDR3s appeared in all four CD4+ subsets of Type 1 diabetes patients. VDJ junctions in type 1 diabetes patients carried more deletions and fewer insertions. There was no resolution here of whether HLA type influences TCRB rearrangement.

The collection from each donor was one heparinised blood draw averaging about 116 mL. The receptor's source is a man in his late teens or twenties with type 1 diabetes. Sequencing was performed on central memory CD4+ T cells from blood. The chain couples TRBV18 to TRBJ2-1, with D perhaps TRBD1 (6 bases). CDR3 nucleotide sequence: TGTGCCAGCTCACCACGAAGGGGGTATAGCAATGATGAGCAGTTCTTC. Translation: CASSPRRGYSNDEQFF.